The clone carrying this T cell receptor (beta chain) was counted a single time. This sample is part of a study of blood T cell repertoires in COVID-19. On the study more broadly: Acute-phase and convalescent COVID-19 samples originated in the United States, Italy and Spain. PBMCs, B-cell-depleted T cells, or T cells provided the cDNA or gDNA that made up the material.

In the authors' workflow: From reference gene primer amplification, estimates of nucleated cell counts were derived. Data came from immunoSEQ multiplex PCR; TCRdb stores just in-frame clones and leaves some out. That table is the source of V, J and clone size, and D and trimming were worked out from the DNA. The sample lists roughly 120,000 clones, 80% occurring once. CDR1 is KGHDR and CDR2 is SFDVKD in the germline V gene. V lost 2 bases, J lost 1 base, and 11 bases lay in between. The CDR3 runs to 15 residues. Sequences were obtained from peripheral blood. This receptor was identified in a human donor in a cohort sampled during active or convalescent COVID-19. The rearrangement uses TRBV24-1 and TRBJ2-7; TRBD2 might be the D (5 bases). CDR3 sequence reads: CATSDYGLLSYEQYF. In nucleotides, the CDR3 is TGTGCCACCAGTGATTACGGACTTTTATCCTACGAGCAGTACTTC.